This T cell receptor beta chain was recorded in a study of response to subunit inactivated influenza vaccine. There are 14 residues in the CDR3. Per germline, CDR1 LGHNA and CDR2 YNFKEQ. V lost 4 bases, J lost 7 bases, and 2 bases stayed unmatched. MiXCR, applied by TCRdb to the RT-PCR reads, yields one record per CDR3 protein. The data show roughly 550,000 distinct CDR3 sequences, with around 25% seen just once and 2.8% held by the top ten. The same sample was also studied in work on T cells expressing NK-cell markers. Per that paper: cDNA encoding TCR beta was synthesized via 5'RACE template switching incorporating UMIs. TCR beta repertoires came from sorted CD3+CD56+NKG2C+, CD3+CD56+NKG2C- and CD3+CD56-NKG2C+ T cells. Sequencing covered eight donors, seven HCMV-seropositive and one seronegative. About 1.0-7.0% of CD8+ T cells in over 5 donors belonged to dominant NKG2C+ clonotypes. Four donors showed these clonotypes also leading the CD3+CD56-NKG2C+ fraction.

The sequences come from CD4+ T cells sorted from PBMCs, collected less than 13 days after vaccination. The rearrangement links TRBV4-2 to TRBJ2-2; 11 nucleotides align to TRBD2. The clonotype was recovered from a man between 50 and 59 years old who received an inactivated influenza vaccine. CDR3 sequence: CASSLGLAGGELFF. The CDR3 region has the DNA TGTGCCAGCAGCCTAGGACTAGCGGGCGGGGAGCTGTTTTTT.